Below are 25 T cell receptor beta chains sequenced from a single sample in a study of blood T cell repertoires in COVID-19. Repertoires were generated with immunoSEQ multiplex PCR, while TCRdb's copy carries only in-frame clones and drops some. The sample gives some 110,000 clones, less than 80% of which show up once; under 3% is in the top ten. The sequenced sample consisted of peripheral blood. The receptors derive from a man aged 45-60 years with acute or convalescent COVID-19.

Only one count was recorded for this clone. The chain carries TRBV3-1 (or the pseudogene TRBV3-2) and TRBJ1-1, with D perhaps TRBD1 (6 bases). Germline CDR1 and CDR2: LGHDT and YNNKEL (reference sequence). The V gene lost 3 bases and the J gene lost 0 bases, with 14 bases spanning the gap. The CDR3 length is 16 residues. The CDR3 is CASSHGQNSMNTEAFF. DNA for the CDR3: TGTGCCAGCAGCCACGGACAGAATTCCATGAACACTGAAGCTTTCTTT.

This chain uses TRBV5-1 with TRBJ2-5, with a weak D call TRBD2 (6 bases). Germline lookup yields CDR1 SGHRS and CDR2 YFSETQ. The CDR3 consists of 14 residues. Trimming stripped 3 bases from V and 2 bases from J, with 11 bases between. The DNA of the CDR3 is TGCGCCAGCAGCTCTGGGACTTTACAAGAGACCCAGTACTTC. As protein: CASSSGTLQETQYF.

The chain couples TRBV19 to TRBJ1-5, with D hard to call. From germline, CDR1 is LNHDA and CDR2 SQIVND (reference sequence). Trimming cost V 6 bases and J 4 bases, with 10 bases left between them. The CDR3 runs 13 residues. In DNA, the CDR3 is TGTGCCAGTAGCCGTGAGGGAAATCAGCCCCAGCATTTT. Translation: CASSREGNQPQHF.

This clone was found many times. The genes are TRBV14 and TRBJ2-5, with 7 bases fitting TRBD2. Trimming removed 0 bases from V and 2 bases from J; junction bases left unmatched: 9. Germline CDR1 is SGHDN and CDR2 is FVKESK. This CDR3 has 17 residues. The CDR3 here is CASSQDRAGRGQETQYF. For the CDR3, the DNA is TGTGCCAGCAGCCAAGATCGGGCAGGGAGGGGACAAGAGACCCAGTACTTC.

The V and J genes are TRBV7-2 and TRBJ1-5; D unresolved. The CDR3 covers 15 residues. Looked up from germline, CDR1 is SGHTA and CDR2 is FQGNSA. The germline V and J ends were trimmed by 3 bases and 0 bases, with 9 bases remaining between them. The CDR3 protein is CASSFDDYSNQPQHF. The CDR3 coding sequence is TGTGCCAGCAGCTTCGATGACTATAGCAATCAGCCCCAGCATTTT.

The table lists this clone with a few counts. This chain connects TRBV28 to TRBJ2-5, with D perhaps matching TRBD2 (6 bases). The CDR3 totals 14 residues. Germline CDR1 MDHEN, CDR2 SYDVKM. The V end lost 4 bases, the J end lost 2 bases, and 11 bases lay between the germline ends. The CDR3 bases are TGTGCCAGCAGTTCCGGACTAAGGCAAGAGACCCAGTACTTC. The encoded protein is CASSSGLRQETQYF.

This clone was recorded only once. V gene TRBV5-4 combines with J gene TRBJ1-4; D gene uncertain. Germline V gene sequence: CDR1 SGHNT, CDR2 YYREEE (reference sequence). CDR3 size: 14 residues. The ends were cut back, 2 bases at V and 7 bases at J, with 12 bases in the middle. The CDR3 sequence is CASSLRDLGEKLFF. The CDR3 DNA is TGTGCCAGCAGCTTACGGGATTTGGGTGAAAAACTGTTTTTT.

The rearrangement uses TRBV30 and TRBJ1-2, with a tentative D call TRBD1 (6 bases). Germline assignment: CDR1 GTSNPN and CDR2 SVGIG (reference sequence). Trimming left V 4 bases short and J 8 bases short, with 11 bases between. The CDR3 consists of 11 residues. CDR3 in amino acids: CAWNRALGYTF. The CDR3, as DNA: TGTGCCTGGAACAGGGCCTTGGGCTACACCTTC.

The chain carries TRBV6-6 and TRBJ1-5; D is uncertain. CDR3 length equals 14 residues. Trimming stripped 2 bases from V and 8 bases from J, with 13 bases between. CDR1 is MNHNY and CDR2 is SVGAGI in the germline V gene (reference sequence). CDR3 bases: TGTGCCAGCAGTTACCCGGGTCCAGAAGAGCCCCAGCATTTT. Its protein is CASSYPGPEEPQHF.

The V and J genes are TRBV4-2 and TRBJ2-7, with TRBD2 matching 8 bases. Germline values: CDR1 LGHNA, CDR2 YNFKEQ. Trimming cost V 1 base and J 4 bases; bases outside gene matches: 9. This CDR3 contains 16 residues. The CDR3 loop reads CASSQGPAGGLYEQYF. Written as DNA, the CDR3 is TGTGCCAGCAGCCAAGGGCCTGCGGGAGGTTTGTACGAGCAGTACTTC.

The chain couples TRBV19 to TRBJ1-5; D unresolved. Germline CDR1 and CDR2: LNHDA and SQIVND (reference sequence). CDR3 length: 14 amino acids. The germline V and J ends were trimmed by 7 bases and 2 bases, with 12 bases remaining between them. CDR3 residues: CASTSLEGNQPQHF. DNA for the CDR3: TGTGCCAGTACCTCCCTCGAGGGCAATCAGCCCCAGCATTTT.

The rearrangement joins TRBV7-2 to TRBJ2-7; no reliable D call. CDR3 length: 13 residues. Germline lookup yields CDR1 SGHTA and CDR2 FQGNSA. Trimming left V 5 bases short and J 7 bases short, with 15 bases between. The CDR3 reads CASSPLSEKEQYF. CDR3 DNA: TGTGCCAGCAGCCCACTTAGTGAAAAAGAGCAGTACTTC. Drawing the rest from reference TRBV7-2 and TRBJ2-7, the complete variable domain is GAGVSQSPSNKVTEKGKDVELRCDPISGHTALYWYRQSLGQGLEFLIYFQGNSAPDKSGLPSDRFSAERTGGSVSTLTIQRTQQEDSAVYLCASSPLSEKEQYFGPGTRLTVT.

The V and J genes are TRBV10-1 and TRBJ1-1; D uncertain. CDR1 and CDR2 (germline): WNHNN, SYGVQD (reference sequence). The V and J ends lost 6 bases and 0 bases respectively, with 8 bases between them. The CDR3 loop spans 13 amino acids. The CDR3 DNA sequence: TGCGCCAGCAGGCGGGGTTTGAACACTGAAGCTTTCTTT. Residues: CASRRGLNTEAFF.

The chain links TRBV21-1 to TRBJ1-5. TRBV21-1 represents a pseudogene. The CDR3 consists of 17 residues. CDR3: CASSKGGSRGGHQPQHF. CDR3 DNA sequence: TGTGCCAGCAGCAAAGGAGGGTCGCGGGGGGGGCATCAGCCCCAGCATTTT.

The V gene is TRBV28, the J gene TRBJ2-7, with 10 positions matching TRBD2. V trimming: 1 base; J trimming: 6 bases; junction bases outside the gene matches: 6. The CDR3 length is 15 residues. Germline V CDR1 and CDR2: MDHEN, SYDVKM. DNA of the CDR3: TGTGCCAGCAGTTTATTCACTAGCGGGACGCCCGAGCAGTACTTC. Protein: CASSLFTSGTPEQYF.

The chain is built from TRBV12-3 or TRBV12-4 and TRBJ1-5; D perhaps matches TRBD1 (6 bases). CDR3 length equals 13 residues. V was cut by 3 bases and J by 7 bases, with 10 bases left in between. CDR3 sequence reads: CASSFGGQQPQHF. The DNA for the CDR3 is TGTGCCAGCAGTTTCGGGGGGCAACAGCCCCAGCATTTT.

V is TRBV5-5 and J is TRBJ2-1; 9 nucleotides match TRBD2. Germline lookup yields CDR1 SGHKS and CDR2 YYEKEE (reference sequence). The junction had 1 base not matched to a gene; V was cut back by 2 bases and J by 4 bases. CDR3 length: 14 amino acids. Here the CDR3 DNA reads TGTGCCAGCAGCTTTAGCGGGAGTTACAATGAGCAGTTCTTC. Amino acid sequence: CASSFSGSYNEQFF.

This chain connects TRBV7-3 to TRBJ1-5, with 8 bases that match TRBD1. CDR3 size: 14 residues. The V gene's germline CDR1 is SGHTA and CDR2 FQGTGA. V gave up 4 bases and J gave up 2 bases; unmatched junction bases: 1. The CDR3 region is CASSSTGGNQPQHF. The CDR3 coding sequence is TGTGCCAGCAGCTCGACAGGGGGCAATCAGCCCCAGCATTTT.

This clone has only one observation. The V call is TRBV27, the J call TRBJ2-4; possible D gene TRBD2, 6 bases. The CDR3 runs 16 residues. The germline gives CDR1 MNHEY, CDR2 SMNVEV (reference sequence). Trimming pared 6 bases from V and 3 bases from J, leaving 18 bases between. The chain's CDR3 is CASSRGAGSVKNIQYF. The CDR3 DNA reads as TGTGCCAGCAGCCGTGGGGCGGGGTCGGTCAAAAACATTCAGTACTTC.

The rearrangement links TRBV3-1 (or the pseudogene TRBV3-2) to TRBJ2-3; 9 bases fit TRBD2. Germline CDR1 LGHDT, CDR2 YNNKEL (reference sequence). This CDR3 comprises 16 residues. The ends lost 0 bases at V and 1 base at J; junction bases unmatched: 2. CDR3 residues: CASSQEKRGGTDTQYF. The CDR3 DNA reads TGTGCCAGCAGCCAAGAAAAGCGGGGGGGCACAGATACGCAGTATTTT.

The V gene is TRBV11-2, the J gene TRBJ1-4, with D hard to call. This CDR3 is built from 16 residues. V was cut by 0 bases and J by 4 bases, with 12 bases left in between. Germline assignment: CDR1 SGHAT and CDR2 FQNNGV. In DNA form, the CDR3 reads TGTGCCAGCAGCTTAGAGTTCCAGGTCTTTAATGAAAAACTGTTTTTT. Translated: CASSLEFQVFNEKLFF.

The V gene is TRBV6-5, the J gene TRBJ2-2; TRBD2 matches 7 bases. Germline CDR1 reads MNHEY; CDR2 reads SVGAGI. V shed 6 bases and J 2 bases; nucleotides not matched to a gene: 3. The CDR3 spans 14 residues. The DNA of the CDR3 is TGTGCCAGCAGCCGCGGGAGTAACACCGGGGAGCTGTTTTTT. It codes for CASSRGSNTGELFF.

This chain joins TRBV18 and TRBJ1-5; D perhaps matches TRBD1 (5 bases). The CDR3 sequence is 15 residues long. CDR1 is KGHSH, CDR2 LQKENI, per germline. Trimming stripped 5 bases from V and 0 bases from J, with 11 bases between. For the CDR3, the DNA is TGTGCCAGCTCAAAAGGGGCGCCTAGCAATCAGCCCCAGCATTTT. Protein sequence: CASSKGAPSNQPQHF.

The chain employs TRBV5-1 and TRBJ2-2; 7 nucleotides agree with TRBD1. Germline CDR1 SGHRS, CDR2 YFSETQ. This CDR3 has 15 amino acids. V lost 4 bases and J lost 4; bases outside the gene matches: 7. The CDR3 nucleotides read TGCGCCAGCAGCCGTCGACAGGGCTTCACCGGGGAGCTGTTTTTT. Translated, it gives CASSRRQGFTGELFF.

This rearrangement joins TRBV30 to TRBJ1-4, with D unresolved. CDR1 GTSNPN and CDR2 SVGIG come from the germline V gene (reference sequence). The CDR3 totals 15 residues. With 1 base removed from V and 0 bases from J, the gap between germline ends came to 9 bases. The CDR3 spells CAWSDFSATNEKLFF. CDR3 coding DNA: TGTGCCTGGAGTGATTTCTCTGCAACTAATGAAAAACTGTTTTTT.